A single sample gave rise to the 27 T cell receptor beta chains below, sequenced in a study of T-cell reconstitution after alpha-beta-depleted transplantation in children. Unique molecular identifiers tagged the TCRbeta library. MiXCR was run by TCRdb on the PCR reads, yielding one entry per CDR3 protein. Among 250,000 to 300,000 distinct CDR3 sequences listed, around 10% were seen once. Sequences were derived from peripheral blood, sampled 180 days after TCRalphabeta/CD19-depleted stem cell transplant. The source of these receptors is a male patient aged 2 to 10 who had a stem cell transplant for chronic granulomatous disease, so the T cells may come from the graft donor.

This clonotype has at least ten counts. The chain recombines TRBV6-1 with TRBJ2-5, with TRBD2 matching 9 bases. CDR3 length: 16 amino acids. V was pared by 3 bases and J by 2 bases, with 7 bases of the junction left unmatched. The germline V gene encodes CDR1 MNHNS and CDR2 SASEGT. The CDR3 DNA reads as TGTGCCAGCAGTGACCGACTAGCGGAGGTACAAGAGACCCAGTACTTC. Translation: CASSDRLAEVQETQYF.

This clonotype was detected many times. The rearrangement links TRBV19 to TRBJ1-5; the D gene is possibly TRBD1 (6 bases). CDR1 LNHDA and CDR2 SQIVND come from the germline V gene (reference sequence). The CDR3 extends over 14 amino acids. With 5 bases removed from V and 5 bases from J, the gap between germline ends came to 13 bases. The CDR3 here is CASSPGQLHQPQHF. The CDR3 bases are TGTGCCAGTAGTCCTGGACAGTTACATCAGCCCCAGCATTTT.

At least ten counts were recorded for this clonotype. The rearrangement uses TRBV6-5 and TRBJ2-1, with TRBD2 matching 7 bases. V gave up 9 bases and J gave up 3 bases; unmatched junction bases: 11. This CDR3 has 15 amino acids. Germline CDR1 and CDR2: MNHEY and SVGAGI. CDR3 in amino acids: CASIAREAVYNEQFF. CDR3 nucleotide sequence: TGTGCCAGTATCGCCCGGGAGGCGGTCTACAATGAGCAGTTCTTC.

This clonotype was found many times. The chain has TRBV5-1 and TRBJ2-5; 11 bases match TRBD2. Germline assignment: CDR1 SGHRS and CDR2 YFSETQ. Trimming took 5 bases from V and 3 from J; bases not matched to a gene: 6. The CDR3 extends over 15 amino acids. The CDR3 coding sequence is TGCGCCAGCAGACTAGCGGGAGCGGCCGAAGAGACCCAGTACTTC. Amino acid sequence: CASRLAGAAEETQYF.

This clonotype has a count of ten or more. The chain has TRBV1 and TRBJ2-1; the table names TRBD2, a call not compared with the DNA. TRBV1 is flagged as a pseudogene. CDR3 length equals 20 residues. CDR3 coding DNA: TGCACCAGCAGCCAAGAGGAGGGGCTAGCGGGCGCGGAGTCCTACAATGAGCAGTTCTTC. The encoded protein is CTSSQEEGLAGAESYNEQFF.

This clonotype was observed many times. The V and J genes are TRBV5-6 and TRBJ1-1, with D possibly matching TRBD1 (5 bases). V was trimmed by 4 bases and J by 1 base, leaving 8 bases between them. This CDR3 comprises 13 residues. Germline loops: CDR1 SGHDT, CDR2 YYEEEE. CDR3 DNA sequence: TGTGCCAGCAGCATGACAGAGAACACTGAAGCTTTCTTT. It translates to CASSMTENTEAFF.

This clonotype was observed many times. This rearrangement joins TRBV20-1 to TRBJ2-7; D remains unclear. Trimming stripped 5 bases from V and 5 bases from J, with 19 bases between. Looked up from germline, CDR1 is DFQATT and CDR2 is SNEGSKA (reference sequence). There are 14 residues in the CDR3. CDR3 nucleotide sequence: TGCAGTGCTTCTATCCGAACCCTGCCCGACGAGCAGTACTTC. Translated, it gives CSASIRTLPDEQYF.

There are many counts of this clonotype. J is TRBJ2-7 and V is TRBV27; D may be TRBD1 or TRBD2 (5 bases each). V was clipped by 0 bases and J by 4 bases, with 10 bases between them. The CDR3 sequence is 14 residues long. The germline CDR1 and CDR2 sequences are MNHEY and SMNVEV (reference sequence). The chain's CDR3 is CASSLSGTEYEQYF. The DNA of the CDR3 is TGTGCCAGCAGTTTATCCGGGACCGAGTACGAGCAGTACTTC.

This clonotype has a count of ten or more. The CDR3, as DNA: TGTGCTAGTGGTGGTGTTGGGGGGGGCAATGAGCAGTTCTTC. Protein sequence: CASGGVGGGNEQFF. The chain couples TRBV12-5 to TRBJ2-1, with 7 nucleotides matching TRBD2. The germline V gene encodes CDR1 LGHNT and CDR2 FRNRAP. The CDR3 runs 14 residues. With V trimmed by 5 bases and J by 6 bases, 7 bases remained unmatched.

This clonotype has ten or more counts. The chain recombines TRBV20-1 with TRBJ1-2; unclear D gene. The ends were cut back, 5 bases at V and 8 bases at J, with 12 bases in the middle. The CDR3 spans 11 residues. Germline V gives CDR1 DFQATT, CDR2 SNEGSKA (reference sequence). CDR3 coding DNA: TGCAGTGCTCCCTGGATCTACGGCTACACCTTC. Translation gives CSAPWIYGYTF.

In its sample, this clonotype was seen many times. CDR3 DNA: TGTGCCAGCAGCCGGACAGGGCCAGATACGCAGTATTTT. Translating it yields CASSRTGPDTQYF. The J gene is TRBJ2-3, the V gene TRBV7-9; TRBD1 agrees at 8 bases. J lost 4 bases, V lost 5 bases, and 2 bases had no gene match. This CDR3 is built from 13 residues. The germline CDR1 and CDR2 sequences are SEHNR and FQNEAQ (reference sequence).

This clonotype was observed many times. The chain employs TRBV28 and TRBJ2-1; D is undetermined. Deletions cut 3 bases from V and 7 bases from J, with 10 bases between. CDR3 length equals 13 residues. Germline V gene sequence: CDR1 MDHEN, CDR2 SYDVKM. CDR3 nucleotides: TGTGCCAGCAGTTTTATGTCTTTAAATGAGCAGTTCTTC. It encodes CASSFMSLNEQFF.

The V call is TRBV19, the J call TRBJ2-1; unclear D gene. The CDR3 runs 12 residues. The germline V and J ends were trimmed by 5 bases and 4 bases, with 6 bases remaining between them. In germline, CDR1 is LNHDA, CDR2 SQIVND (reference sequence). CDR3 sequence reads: CASSSVYNEQFF. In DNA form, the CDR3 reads TGTGCCAGTAGTTCAGTATACAATGAGCAGTTCTTC.

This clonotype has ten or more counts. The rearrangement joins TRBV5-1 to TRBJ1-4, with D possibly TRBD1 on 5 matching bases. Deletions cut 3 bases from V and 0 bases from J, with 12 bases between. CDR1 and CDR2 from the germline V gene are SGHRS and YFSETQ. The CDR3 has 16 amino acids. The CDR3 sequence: CASSSRTTSTNEKLFF. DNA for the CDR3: TGCGCCAGCAGCTCCCGGACAACCTCAACTAATGAAAAACTGTTTTTT. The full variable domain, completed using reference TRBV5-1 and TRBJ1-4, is KAGVTQTPRYLIKTRGQQVTLSCSPISGHRSVSWYQQTPGQGLQFLFEYFSETQRNKGNFPGRFSGRQFSNSRSEMNVSTLELGDSALYLCASSSRTTSTNEKLFFGSGTQLSVL.

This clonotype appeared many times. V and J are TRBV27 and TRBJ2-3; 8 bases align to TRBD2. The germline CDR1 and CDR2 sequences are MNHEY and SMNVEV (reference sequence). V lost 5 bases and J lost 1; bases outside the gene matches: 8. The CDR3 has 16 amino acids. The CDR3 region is CASSRFASGRTDTQYF. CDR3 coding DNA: TGTGCCAGCAGTAGATTCGCTAGCGGGCGCACAGATACGCAGTATTTT.

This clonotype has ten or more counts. CDR3 coding DNA: TGTGCCAGCAGCCCCGGGGAGCGGGGGAACTCTCAAGAGACCCAGTACTTC. Amino acid sequence: CASSPGERGNSQETQYF. The rearrangement joins TRBV7-9 to TRBJ2-5; 8 bases fit TRBD2. The germline gives CDR1 SEHNR, CDR2 FQNEAQ (reference sequence). This CDR3 is 17 amino acids long. Germline trimming cut 5 bases from V and 2 bases from J; bases unmatched to any gene: 13. Variable domain in full (rest from reference TRBV7-9 and TRBJ2-5): DTGVSQNPRHKITKRGQNVTFRCDPISEHNRLYWYRQTLGQGPEFLTYFQNEAQLEKSRLLSDRFSAERPKGSFSTLEIQRTEQGDSAMYLCASSPGERGNSQETQYFGPGTRLLVL.

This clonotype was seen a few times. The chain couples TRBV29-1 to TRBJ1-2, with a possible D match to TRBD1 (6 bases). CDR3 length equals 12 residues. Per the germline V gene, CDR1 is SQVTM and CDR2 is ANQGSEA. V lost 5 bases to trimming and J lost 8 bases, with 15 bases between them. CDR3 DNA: TGCAGCGTTCGTGCGGGGGCTGGGGGCTACACCTTC. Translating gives CSVRAGAGGYTF.

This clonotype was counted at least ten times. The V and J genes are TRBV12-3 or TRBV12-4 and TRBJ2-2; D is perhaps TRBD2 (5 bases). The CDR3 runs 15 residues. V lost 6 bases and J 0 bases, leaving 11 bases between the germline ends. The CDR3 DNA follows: TGTGCCAGCAGGACAAAGGGAGCGAACACCGGGGAGCTGTTTTTT. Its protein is CASRTKGANTGELFF.

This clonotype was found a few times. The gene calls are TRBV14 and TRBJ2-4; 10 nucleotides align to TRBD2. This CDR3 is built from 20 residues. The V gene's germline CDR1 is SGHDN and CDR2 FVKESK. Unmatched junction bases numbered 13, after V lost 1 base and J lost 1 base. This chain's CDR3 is CASSQARGLAGEFAKNIQYF. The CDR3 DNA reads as TGTGCCAGCAGCCAAGCGAGGGGGCTAGCGGGAGAGTTTGCCAAAAACATTCAGTACTTC.

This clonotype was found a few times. The CDR3 sequence: CASSVGWNSYEQYF. The CDR3 DNA reads TGTGCCAGCAGTGTGGGGTGGAACTCCTACGAGCAGTACTTC. The chain recombines TRBV2 with TRBJ2-7; D gene unclear. The CDR3 contains 14 residues. V lost 4 bases and J lost 0, with 10 bases in between. Germline V CDR1 and CDR2: SNHLY, FYNNEI.

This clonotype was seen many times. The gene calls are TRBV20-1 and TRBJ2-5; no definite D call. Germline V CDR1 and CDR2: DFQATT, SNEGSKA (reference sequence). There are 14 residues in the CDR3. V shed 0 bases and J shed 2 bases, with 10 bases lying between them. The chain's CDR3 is CSARDWVFQETQYF. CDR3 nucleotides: TGCAGTGCTAGAGATTGGGTCTTTCAAGAGACCCAGTACTTC.

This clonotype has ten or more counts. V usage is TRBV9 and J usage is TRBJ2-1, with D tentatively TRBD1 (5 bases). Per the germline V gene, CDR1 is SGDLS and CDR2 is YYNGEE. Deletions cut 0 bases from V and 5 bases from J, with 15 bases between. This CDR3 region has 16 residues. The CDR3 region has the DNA TGTGCCAGCAGCGTAGCTCCCGCAGGGTTGGACAATGAGCAGTTCTTC. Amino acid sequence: CASSVAPAGLDNEQFF.

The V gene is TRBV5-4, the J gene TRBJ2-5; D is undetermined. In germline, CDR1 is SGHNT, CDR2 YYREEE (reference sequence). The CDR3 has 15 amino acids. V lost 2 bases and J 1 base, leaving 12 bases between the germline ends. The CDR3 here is CASSFSGRSQETQYF. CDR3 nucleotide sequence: TGTGCCAGCAGCTTTTCAGGCCGAAGCCAAGAGACCCAGTACTTC. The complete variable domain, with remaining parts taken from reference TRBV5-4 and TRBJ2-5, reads ETGVTQSPTHLIKTRGQQVTLRCSSQSGHNTVSWYQQALGQGPQFIFQYYREEENGRGNFPPRFSGLQFPNYSSELNVNALELDDSALYLCASSFSGRSQETQYFGPGTRLLVL.

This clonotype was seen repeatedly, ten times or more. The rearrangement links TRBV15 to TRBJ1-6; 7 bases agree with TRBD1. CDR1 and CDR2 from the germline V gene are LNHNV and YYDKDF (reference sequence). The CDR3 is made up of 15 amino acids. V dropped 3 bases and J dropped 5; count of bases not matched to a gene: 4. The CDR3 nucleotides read TGTGCCACCAGCAGGACAGGGCTTGATAATTCACCCCTCCACTTT. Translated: CATSRTGLDNSPLHF.

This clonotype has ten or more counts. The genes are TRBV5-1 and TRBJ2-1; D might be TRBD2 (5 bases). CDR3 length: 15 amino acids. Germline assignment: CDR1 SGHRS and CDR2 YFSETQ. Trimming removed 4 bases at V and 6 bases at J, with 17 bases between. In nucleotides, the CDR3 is TGCGCCAGCAGCAAACTAGAGGGTACGGGCAATGAGCAGTTCTTC. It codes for CASSKLEGTGNEQFF. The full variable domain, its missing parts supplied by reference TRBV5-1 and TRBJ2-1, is KAGVTQTPRYLIKTRGQQVTLSCSPISGHRSVSWYQQTPGQGLQFLFEYFSETQRNKGNFPGRFSGRQFSNSRSEMNVSTLELGDSALYLCASSKLEGTGNEQFFGPGTRLTVL.

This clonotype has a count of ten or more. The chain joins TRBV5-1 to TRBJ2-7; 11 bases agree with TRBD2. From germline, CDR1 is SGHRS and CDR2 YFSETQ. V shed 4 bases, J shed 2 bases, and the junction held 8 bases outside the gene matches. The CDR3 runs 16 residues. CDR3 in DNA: TGCGCCAGCAGCCCATCTAGCGGGGGGTTTACCTACGAGCAGTACTTC. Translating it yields CASSPSSGGFTYEQYF.

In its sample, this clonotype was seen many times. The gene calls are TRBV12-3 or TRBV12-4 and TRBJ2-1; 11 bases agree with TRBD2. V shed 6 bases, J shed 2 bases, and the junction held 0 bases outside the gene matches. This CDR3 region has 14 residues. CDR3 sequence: CASRTSGTYNEQFF. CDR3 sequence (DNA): TGTGCCAGCAGGACTAGCGGGACCTACAATGAGCAGTTCTTC.